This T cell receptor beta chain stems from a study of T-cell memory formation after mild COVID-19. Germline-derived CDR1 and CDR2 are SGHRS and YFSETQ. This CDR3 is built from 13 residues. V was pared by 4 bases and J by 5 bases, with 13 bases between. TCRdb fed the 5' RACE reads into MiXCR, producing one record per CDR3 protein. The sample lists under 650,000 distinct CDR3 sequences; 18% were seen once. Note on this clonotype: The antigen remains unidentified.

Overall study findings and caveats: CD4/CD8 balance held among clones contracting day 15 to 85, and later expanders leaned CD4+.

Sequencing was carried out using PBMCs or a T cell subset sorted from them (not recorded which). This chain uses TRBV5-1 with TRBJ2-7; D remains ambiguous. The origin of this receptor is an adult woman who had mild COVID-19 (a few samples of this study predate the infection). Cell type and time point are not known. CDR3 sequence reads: CASSPNWGHEQYF. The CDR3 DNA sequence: TGCGCCAGCAGCCCCAATTGGGGTCACGAGCAGTACTTC.